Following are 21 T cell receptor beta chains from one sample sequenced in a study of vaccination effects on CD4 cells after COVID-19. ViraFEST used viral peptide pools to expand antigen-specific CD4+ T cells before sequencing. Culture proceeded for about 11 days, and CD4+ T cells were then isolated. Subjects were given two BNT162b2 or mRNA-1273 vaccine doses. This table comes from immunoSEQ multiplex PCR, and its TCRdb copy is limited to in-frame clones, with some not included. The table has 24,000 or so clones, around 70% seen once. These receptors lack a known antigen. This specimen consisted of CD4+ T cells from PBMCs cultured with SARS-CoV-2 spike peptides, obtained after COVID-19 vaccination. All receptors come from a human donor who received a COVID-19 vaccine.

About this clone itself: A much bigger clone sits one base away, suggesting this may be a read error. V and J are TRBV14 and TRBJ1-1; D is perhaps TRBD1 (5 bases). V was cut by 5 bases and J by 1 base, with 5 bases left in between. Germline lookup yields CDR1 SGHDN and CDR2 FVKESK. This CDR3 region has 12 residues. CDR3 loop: CASSRGNTEAFF. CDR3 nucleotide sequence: TGTGCCAGCAGCAGGGGGAACACTGAAGCTTTCTTT.

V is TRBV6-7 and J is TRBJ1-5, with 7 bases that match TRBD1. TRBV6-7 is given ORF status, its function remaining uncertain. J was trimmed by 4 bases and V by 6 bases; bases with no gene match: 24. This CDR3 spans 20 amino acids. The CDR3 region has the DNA TGTGCCAGCAGCCAAAATAGGGGCAGGGGGGGGTATAGCCGTAATCAGCCCCAGCATTTT. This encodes CASSQNRGRGGYSRNQPQHF.

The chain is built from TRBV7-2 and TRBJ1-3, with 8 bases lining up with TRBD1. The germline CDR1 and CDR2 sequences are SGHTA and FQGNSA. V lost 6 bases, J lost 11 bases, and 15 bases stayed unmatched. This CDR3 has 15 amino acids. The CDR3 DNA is TGTGCCAGCAGTCAAACAGGGGGTTCTATCAGCGCCATATATTTT. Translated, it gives CASSQTGGSISAIYF.

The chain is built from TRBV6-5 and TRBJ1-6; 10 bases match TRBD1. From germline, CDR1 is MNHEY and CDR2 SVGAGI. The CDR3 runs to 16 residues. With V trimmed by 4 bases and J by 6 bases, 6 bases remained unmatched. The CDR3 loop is CASSFSGTGVNSPLHF. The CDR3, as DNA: TGTGCCAGCAGTTTTTCCGGGACAGGGGTTAATTCACCCCTCCACTTT.

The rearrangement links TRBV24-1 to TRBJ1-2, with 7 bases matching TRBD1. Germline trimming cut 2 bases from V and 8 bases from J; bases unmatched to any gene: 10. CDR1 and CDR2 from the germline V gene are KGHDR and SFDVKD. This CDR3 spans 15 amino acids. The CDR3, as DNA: TGTGCCACCAGTGATTCAGGGACAGAACTTAAGGGCTACACCTTC. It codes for CATSDSGTELKGYTF.

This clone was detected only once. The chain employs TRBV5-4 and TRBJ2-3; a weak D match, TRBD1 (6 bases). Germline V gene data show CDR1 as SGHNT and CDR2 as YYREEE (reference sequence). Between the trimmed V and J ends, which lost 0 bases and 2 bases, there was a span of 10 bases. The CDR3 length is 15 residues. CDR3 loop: CASSLDRAATDTQYF. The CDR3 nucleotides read TGTGCCAGCAGCTTGGACAGGGCTGCCACAGATACGCAGTATTTT.

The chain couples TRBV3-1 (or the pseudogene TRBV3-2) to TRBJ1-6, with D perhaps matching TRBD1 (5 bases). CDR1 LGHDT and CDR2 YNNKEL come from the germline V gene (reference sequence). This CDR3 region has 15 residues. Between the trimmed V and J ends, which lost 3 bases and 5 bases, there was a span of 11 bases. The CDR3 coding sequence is TGTGCCAGCAGCCAGGGTCCAGGGAATAATTCACCCCTCCACTTT. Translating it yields CASSQGPGNNSPLHF.

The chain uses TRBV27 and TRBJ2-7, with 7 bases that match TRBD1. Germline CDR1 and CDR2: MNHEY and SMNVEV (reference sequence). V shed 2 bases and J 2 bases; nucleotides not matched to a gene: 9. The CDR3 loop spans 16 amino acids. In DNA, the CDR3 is TGTGCCAGCAGTTTACTAAACAGGGGCCCCACCTACGAGCAGTACTTC. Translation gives CASSLLNRGPTYEQYF.

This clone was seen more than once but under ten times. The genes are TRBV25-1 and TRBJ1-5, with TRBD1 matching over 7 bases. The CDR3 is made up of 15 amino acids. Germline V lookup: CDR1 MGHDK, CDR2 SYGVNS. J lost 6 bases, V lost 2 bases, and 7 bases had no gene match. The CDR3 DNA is TGTGCCAGCAGTGAAGCCCTTCCAGGGGGTCAGCCCCAGCATTTT. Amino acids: CASSEALPGGQPQHF. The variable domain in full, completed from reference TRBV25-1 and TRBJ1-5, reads EADIYQTPRYLVIGTGKKITLECSQTMGHDKMYWYQQDPGMELHLIHYSYGVNSTEKGDLSSESTVSRIRTEHFPLTLESARPSHTSQYLCASSEALPGGQPQHFGDGTRLSIL.

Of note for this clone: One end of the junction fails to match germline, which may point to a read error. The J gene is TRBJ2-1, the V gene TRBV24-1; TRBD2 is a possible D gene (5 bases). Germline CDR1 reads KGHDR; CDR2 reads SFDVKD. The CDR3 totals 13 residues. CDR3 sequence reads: CATSDQDFSPPLF. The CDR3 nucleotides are TGTGCCACCAGTGACCAGGACTTCTCCCCCCCGCTCTTC.

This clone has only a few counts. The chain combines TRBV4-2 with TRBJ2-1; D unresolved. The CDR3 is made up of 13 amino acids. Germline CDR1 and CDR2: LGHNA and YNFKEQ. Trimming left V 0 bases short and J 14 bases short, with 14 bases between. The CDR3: CASSQDEGAKEFF. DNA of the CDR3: TGTGCCAGCAGCCAAGATGAAGGAGCTAAAGAGTTCTTC.

The CDR3 DNA follows: TGTGCCAGCATGACGACGGAGGGCACCGGGGAGCTGTTTTTT. It specifies CASMTTEGTGELFF. The chain joins TRBV25-1 to TRBJ2-2; tentative D call: TRBD2 (6 bases). Trimming cost V 7 bases and J 4 bases, with 13 bases left between them. Germline CDR1 is MGHDK and CDR2 is SYGVNS. This CDR3 contains 14 residues.

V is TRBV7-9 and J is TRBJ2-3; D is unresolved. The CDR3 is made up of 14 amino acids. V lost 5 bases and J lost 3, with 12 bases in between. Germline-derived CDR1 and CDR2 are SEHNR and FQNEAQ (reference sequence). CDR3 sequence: CASSPVATTDTQYF. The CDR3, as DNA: TGTGCCAGCAGCCCCGTGGCCACAACAGATACGCAGTATTTT.

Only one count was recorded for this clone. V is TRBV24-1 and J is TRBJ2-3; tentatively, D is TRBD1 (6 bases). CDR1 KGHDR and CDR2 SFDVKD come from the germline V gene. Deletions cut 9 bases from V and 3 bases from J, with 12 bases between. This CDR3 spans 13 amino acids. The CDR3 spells CATSRGGTDTQYF. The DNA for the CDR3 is TGTGCCACCTCCAGGGGCGGGACAGATACGCAGTATTTT.

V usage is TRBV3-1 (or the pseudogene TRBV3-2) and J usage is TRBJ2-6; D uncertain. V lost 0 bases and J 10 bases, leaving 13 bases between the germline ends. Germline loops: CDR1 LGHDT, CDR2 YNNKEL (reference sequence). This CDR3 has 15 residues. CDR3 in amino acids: CASSQDGQHFNVLTF. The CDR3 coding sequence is TGTGCCAGCAGCCAAGATGGGCAGCACTTTAACGTCCTGACTTTC.

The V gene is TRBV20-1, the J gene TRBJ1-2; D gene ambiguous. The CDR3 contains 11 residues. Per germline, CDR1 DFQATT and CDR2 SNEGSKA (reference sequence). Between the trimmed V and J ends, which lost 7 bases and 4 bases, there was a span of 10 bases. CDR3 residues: CSVRVGYGYTF. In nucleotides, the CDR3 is TGCAGTGTTCGGGTCGGCTATGGCTACACCTTC.

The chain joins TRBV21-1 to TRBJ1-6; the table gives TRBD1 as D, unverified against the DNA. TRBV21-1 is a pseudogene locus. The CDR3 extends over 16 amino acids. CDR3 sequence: CASSKAWAENNSPLHF. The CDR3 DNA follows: TGTGCCAGCAGCAAAGCTTGGGCAGAGAATAATTCACCCCTCCACTTT.

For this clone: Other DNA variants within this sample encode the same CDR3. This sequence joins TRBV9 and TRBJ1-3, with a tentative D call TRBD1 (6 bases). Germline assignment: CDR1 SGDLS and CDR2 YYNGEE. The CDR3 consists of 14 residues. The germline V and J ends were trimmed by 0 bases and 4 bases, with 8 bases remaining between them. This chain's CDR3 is CASSVGTVGNTIYF. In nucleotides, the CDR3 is TGTGCCAGCAGCGTAGGGACAGTCGGAAACACCATATATTTT.

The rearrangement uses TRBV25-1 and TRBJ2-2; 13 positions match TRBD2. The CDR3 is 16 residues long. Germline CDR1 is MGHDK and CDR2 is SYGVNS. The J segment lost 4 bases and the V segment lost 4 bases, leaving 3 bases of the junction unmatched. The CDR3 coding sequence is TGTGCCAGCAGTGGAGGACTAGCGGGAGTCACCGGGGAGCTGTTTTTT. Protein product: CASSGGLAGVTGELFF.

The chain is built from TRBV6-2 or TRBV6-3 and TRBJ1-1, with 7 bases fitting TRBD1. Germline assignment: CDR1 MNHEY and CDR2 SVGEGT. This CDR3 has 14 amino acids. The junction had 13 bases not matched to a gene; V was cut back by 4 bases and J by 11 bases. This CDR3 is CASSSRAGGVKAFF. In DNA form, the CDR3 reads TGTGCCAGCAGTTCCCGGGCAGGGGGGGTGAAGGCTTTCTTT.

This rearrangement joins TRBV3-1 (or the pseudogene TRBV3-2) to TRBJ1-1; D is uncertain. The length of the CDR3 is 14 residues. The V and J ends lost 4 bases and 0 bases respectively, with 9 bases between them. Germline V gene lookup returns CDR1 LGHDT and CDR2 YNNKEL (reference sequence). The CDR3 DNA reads TGTGCCAGCAGCCCCCAAGTCTTGAACACTGAAGCTTTCTTT. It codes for CASSPQVLNTEAFF.